Sequencing of this TCR beta chain was carried out in a study of PD-1 blockade in classical Hodgkin lymphoma. Overall study findings and caveats: Complete responders' diversity at baseline resembled that of newly diagnosed patients. The study found that TCR diversity rose significantly by C4D1 in CD4+ but not CD8+ cells.

The CDR3 covers 14 residues. V shed 10 bases and J 0 bases; nucleotides not matched to a gene: 5. The germline V gene encodes CDR1 SGHAT and CDR2 FQNNGV. Sequenced by immunoSEQ multiplex PCR; TCRdb stores in-frame clones only, minus some. The table shows over 900 clones, with around 72% occurring only once. As regards this clone: Its antigen is currently unknown.

Time point in this sample: cycle 4 day 1 (C4D1), after more than five weeks of nivolumab. The patients all showed relapse after autologous stem cell transplantation, while their brentuximab vedotin exposure varied. Through magnetic negative selection, CD8+ T cells were separated from PBMCs that had been thawed. The starting material was CD8+ T cells from blood, obtained before the fourth cycle of nivolumab. This sequence originates from a human donor with classical Hodgkin lymphoma. The V and J genes are TRBV11-2 and TRBJ2-1, with 8 positions matching TRBD1. This CDR3 is CAIADRGSYNEQFF. The CDR3 DNA sequence: TGTGCCATCGCTGACAGGGGCTCCTACAATGAGCAGTTCTTC.